This entry lists 22 T cell receptor beta chains sequenced from one sample in a study of cytomegalovirus exposure and HLA in healthy donors. It was with 60 Vbeta and 13 Jbeta primers that the PCR ran. Repertoires were generated with immunoSEQ multiplex PCR, while TCRdb's copy carries only in-frame clones and drops some. The sample consists of around 120,000 clones, approximately 72% of them appearing once. Sequencing was done on a sample of PBMCs. These receptors were collected from a man in his sixties in good health and CMV-seropositive.

The chain joins TRBV6-1 to TRBJ2-5; D is perhaps TRBD1 (6 bases). The germline V and J ends were trimmed by 2 bases and 6 bases, with 13 bases remaining between them. The CDR3 length is 14 residues. CDR1 is MNHNS and CDR2 is SASEGT in the germline V gene. In nucleotides, the CDR3 is TGTGCCAGCAGTGAACGGGGCAGGGGTAAGACCCAGTACTTC. Protein: CASSERGRGKTQYF.

The chain carries TRBV28 and TRBJ2-3; a weak D match, TRBD1 (5 bases). The CDR3 length is 13 residues. CDR1 is MDHEN, CDR2 SYDVKM, per germline. Trimming removed 2 bases from V and 3 bases from J, with 6 bases in between. The CDR3 reads CASSLPGTDTQYF. The DNA for the CDR3 is TGTGCCAGCAGTTTACCAGGGACAGATACGCAGTATTTT.

The chain links TRBV7-2 to TRBJ2-5, with D tentatively TRBD1 (6 bases). The V and J ends lost 2 bases and 1 base respectively, with 8 bases between them. The CDR3 length is 14 residues. Germline CDR1 and CDR2: SGHTA and FQGNSA. CDR3: CASSLYRAQETQYF. The CDR3 DNA is TGTGCCAGCAGCTTATACAGGGCCCAAGAGACCCAGTACTTC.

Sample share makes this clone medium-sized. The genes are TRBV2 and TRBJ1-1; 9 nucleotides match TRBD1. The CDR3 has 14 amino acids. Germline values: CDR1 SNHLY, CDR2 FYNNEI. Trimming at V came to 11 bases and at J to 7 bases, leaving 14 bases not matched to a gene. The CDR3 nucleotides read TGTGCCTTCGGGGGGACAGGGAGAAAGGTTGAAGCTTTCTTT. Its translation is CAFGGTGRKVEAFF.

This clone has only a few counts. The rearrangement joins TRBV2 to TRBJ2-6; the match to TRBD1 covers 9 bases. The CDR3 covers 15 residues. The junction had 4 bases not matched to a gene; V was cut back by 8 bases and J by 2 bases. The germline CDR1 and CDR2 sequences are SNHLY and FYNNEI. CDR3 nucleotide sequence: TGTGCCAGCGTGAGGGACAGGGCTGGGGCCAACGTCCTGACTTTC. This codes for CASVRDRAGANVLTF. Complete variable domain (other parts from reference TRBV2 and TRBJ2-6): EPEVTQTPSHQVTQMGQEVILRCVPISNHLYFYWYRQILGQKVEFLVSFYNNEISEKSEIFDDQFSVERPDGSNFTLKIRSTKLEDSAMYFCASVRDRAGANVLTFGAGSRLTVL.

This chain connects TRBV5-1 to TRBJ2-3; TRBD2 matches 8 bases. The CDR3 runs to 14 residues. V shed 0 bases and J 6 bases; nucleotides not matched to a gene: 3. Germline V CDR1 and CDR2: SGHRS, YFSETQ. CDR3 loop: CASSLAGGRDTQYF. CDR3 DNA: TGCGCCAGCAGCTTGGCGGGGGGGAGGGATACGCAGTATTTT.

The rearrangement links TRBV5-4 to TRBJ2-7; 13 positions match TRBD2. The germline gives CDR1 SGHNT, CDR2 YYREEE (reference sequence). The CDR3 contains 15 residues. After removal of 4 bases from V and 4 bases from J, the junction contained 5 bases not matched to a gene. The CDR3 DNA follows: TGTGCCAGCAGCGAACGGACTAGCGGGGGTTACGAGCAGTACTTC. It specifies CASSERTSGGYEQYF. Full variable domain (rest looked up from reference TRBV5-4 and TRBJ2-7): ETGVTQSPTHLIKTRGQQVTLRCSSQSGHNTVSWYQQALGQGPQFIFQYYREEENGRGNFPPRFSGLQFPNYSSELNVNALELDDSALYLCASSERTSGGYEQYFGPGTRLTVT.

This chain joins TRBV9 and TRBJ1-1; 9 bases match TRBD1. The ends lost 3 bases at V and 8 bases at J; junction bases unmatched: 5. From germline, CDR1 is SGDLS and CDR2 YYNGEE. CDR3 length: 13 residues. CDR3 sequence: CASSAGQGPEAFF. CDR3 in DNA: TGTGCCAGCAGCGCCGGACAGGGGCCCGAAGCTTTCTTT. Filled out from reference TRBV9 and TRBJ1-1, the complete variable domain reads DSGVTQTPKHLITATGQRVTLRCSPRSGDLSVYWYQQSLDQGLQFLIQYYNGEERAKGNILERFSAQQFPDLHSELNLSSLELGDSALYFCASSAGQGPEAFFGQGTRLTVV.

The V call is TRBV4-1, the J call TRBJ2-5; D not resolved. The CDR3 runs to 15 residues. V lost 0 bases and J lost 1, with 9 bases in between. Germline-derived CDR1 and CDR2 are MGHRA and YSYEKL. The CDR3 loop is CASSQDRVAQETQYF. The CDR3 DNA sequence: TGCGCCAGCAGCCAAGACCGGGTGGCCCAAGAGACCCAGTACTTC.

On this clone itself: Other nucleotide sequences from this sample produce the same CDR3. This chain connects TRBV20-1 to TRBJ1-2; D might be TRBD1 (5 bases). The germline V and J ends were trimmed by 6 bases and 8 bases, with 13 bases remaining between them. CDR1 is DFQATT and CDR2 is SNEGSKA in the germline V gene (reference sequence). CDR3 length equals 11 residues. Written as DNA, the CDR3 is TGCAGTGCCAGCGACAGTTTCGGCTACACCTTC. It is translated as CSASDSFGYTF.

The rearrangement joins TRBV6-1 to TRBJ2-4; D might be TRBD1 (5 bases). The V gene lost 2 bases and the J gene lost 8 bases, with 13 bases spanning the gap. The CDR3 totals 14 residues. Germline V gene lookup returns CDR1 MNHNS and CDR2 SASEGT. CDR3 coding DNA: TGTGCCAGCAGTGAAAGGCAGGGTCGGGACATTCAGTACTTC. It yields the protein CASSERQGRDIQYF.

The J gene is TRBJ1-2, the V gene TRBV10-1; no reliable D call. The CDR3 extends over 13 amino acids. Looked up from germline, CDR1 is WNHNN and CDR2 is SYGVQD (reference sequence). Trimming took off 0 bases at V and 4 bases at J, with 6 bases between the two ends. CDR3 amino acids: CASSESAGYGYTF. The CDR3 nucleotides read TGCGCCAGCAGTGAGTCGGCGGGCTATGGCTACACCTTC.

This clone was recorded once. CDR3 loop: CASSAGTGGKVTDTQYF. Written as DNA, the CDR3 is TGCGCCAGCAGCGCGGGGACAGGGGGGAAAGTGACAGATACGCAGTATTTT. J is TRBJ2-3 and V is TRBV5-1, with TRBD1 matching over 11 bases. Germline V gene sequence: CDR1 SGHRS, CDR2 YFSETQ. The CDR3 is 17 residues long. V lost 4 bases to trimming and J lost 3 bases; unmatched junction nucleotides: 10.

This chain connects TRBV2 to TRBJ1-2, with D hard to call. This CDR3 is built from 13 residues. Germline CDR1 SNHLY, CDR2 FYNNEI. Between the trimmed V and J ends, which lost 1 base and 7 bases, there was a span of 10 bases. CDR3 sequence: CASSEEIGSGYTF. The CDR3 DNA follows: TGTGCCAGCAGTGAAGAGATCGGGTCTGGCTACACCTTC.

The chain joins TRBV2 to TRBJ2-1, with 9 positions matching TRBD1. This CDR3 is 15 amino acids long. V shed 4 bases and J 1 base; nucleotides not matched to a gene: 2. The germline CDR1 and CDR2 sequences are SNHLY and FYNNEI. The CDR3 here is CASSAGTGSYNEQFF. The DNA of the CDR3 is TGTGCCAGCAGTGCCGGGACAGGGTCCTACAATGAGCAGTTCTTC. Together with reference TRBV2 and TRBJ2-1, the CDR3 gives the full variable domain: EPEVTQTPSHQVTQMGQEVILRCVPISNHLYFYWYRQILGQKVEFLVSFYNNEISEKSEIFDDQFSVERPDGSNFTLKIRSTKLEDSAMYFCASSAGTGSYNEQFFGPGTRLTVL.

The chain links TRBV4-1 to TRBJ2-3; TRBD2 is a possible D gene (6 bases). Germline V gene data show CDR1 as MGHRA and CDR2 as YSYEKL. Deletions cut 6 bases from V and 6 bases from J, with 10 bases between. The CDR3 is 12 residues long. This chain's CDR3 is CASSPGGDTQYF. The DNA for the CDR3 is TGCGCCAGCAGTCCTGGAGGGGATACGCAGTATTTT.

The chain recombines TRBV5-1 with TRBJ2-3; D is unclear. Germline-derived CDR1 and CDR2 are SGHRS and YFSETQ. Trimming shortened V by 4 bases and J by 2 bases, and 14 bases separated the two germline ends. The CDR3 has 15 residues. Here the CDR3 reads CASSQLTSNTDTQYF. The DNA for the CDR3 is TGCGCCAGCAGCCAGTTGACATCGAACACAGATACGCAGTATTTT.

V usage is TRBV19 and J usage is TRBJ1-4; 9 positions agree with TRBD1. Germline V gene lookup returns CDR1 LNHDA and CDR2 SQIVND (reference sequence). The CDR3 is 13 amino acids. J gave up 2 bases and V 10 bases, and 2 bases lay outside the gene matches. The DNA for the CDR3 is TGTGCCATACAGGGGGCGACTAATGAAAAACTGTTTTTT. As protein: CAIQGATNEKLFF.

V is TRBV6-1 and J is TRBJ2-1, with 9 bases fitting TRBD1. V shed 5 bases and J 3 bases; nucleotides not matched to a gene: 5. The germline CDR1 and CDR2 sequences are MNHNS and SASEGT. The CDR3 spans 15 residues. CDR3: CASSSGTGFYNEQFF. The CDR3 nucleotides read TGTGCCAGCAGTTCCGGGACAGGGTTCTACAATGAGCAGTTCTTC.

This CDR3 is CASRPEGQTYGYTF. The DNA of the CDR3 is TGTGCCAGCAGGCCGGAGGGACAGACCTATGGCTACACCTTC. The chain joins TRBV6-1 to TRBJ1-2; 7 positions agree with TRBD1. Germline lookup yields CDR1 MNHNS and CDR2 SASEGT. The CDR3 is made up of 14 amino acids. With 6 bases clipped from V and 4 bases from J, the junction kept 8 bases outside the gene matches.

This rearrangement joins TRBV5-4 to TRBJ1-6, with 9 bases aligning to TRBD1. CDR3 length: 14 amino acids. Germline CDR1 reads SGHNT; CDR2 reads YYREEE (reference sequence). V shed 4 bases and J 9 bases; nucleotides not matched to a gene: 5. In DNA form, the CDR3 reads TGTGCCAGCAGCCCGGGACAGGGTGCTTCACCCCTCCACTTT. Its protein is CASSPGQGASPLHF.

The chain has TRBV2 and TRBJ2-5; D call uncertain. V was clipped by 7 bases and J by 1 base, with 16 bases between them. The germline V gene has CDR1 SNHLY and CDR2 FYNNEI. The CDR3 contains 15 residues. The CDR3 DNA reads TGTGCCAGCACTCCTAAGACAATGGCCCAAGAGACCCAGTACTTC. Translated: CASTPKTMAQETQYF.